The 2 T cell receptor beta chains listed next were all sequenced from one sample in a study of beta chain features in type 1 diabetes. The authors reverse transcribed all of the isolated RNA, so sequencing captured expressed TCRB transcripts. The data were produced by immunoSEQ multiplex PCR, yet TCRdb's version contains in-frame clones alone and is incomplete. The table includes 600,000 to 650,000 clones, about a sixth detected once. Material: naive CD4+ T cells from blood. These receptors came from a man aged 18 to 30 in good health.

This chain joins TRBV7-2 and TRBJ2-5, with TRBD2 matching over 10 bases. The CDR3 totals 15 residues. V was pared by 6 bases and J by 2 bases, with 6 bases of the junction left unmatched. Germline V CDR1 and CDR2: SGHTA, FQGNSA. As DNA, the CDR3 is TGTGCCAGCAGTCGGGGACTAGCGATACAAGAGACCCAGTACTTC. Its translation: CASSRGLAIQETQYF.

The CDR3 loop reads CASSVREEKYEQYF. The CDR3 region has the DNA TGTGCCAGCAGCGTACGGGAAGAGAAGTACGAGCAGTACTTC. This rearrangement joins TRBV5-5 to TRBJ2-7, with D perhaps matching TRBD2 (5 bases). V lost 4 bases and J lost 4, with 15 bases in between. CDR1 and CDR2 from the germline V gene are SGHKS and YYEKEE (reference sequence). This CDR3 comprises 14 residues.